These 30 T cell receptor beta chains were sequenced from one sample in a study of blood T cells in healthy people across ages. Alongside a J-beta primer mix, a sample-barcoded 5' primer served in a second PCR lasting roughly 7 to 12 cycles. A single record per CDR3 protein comes from TCRdb applying MiXCR to the 5' RACE reads. The repertoire holds some 900,000 distinct CDR3 sequences, with about 48% as singletons. The sample consisted of blood. The receptors were gathered from a young man in good health.

The chain recombines TRBV5-1 with TRBJ1-2; tentatively, D is TRBD1 (5 bases). Germline lookup yields CDR1 SGHRS and CDR2 YFSETQ. The CDR3 loop spans 14 amino acids. Trimming took 2 bases from V and 2 from J, leaving 10 bases between them. CDR3: CASSFTQGNYGYTF. The CDR3, as DNA: TGCGCCAGCAGCTTTACCCAGGGAAACTATGGCTACACCTTC.

V usage is TRBV12-3 or TRBV12-4 and J usage is TRBJ2-3; D possibly uses TRBD1 or TRBD2 (5 bases each). Between the trimmed V and J ends, which lost 4 bases and 8 bases, there was a span of 16 bases. The CDR3 is 14 amino acids. DNA for the CDR3: TGTGCCAGCAGTTCGGCCGGGGCCAAGGGTACGCAGTATTTT. Translation gives CASSSAGAKGTQYF.

In its sample, this clonotype was seen many times. The chain has TRBV6-2 or TRBV6-3 and TRBJ2-1; TRBD1 might be the D (6 bases). The germline gives CDR1 MNHEY, CDR2 SVGEGT. The CDR3 length is 15 residues. V lost 7 bases and J 2 bases, leaving 15 bases between the germline ends. CDR3 in amino acids: CASTDNRATYNEQFF. Here the CDR3 DNA reads TGTGCCAGCACCGATAACAGGGCTACCTACAATGAGCAGTTCTTC.

The rearrangement links TRBV13 to TRBJ1-2, with 7 bases matching TRBD1. With 5 bases clipped from V and 2 bases from J, the junction kept 5 bases outside the gene matches. CDR1 PRHDT and CDR2 FYEKMQ come from the germline V gene (reference sequence). This CDR3 region has 14 residues. In DNA form, the CDR3 reads TGTGCCAGCAGCAACGGACAGGTGAACTATGGCTACACCTTC. Protein product: CASSNGQVNYGYTF.

The chain combines TRBV7-9 with TRBJ2-7; 7 nucleotides line up with TRBD1. Losses at the gene ends were 3 bases for V and 5 bases for J; bases not matched to a gene: 10. The CDR3 has 15 residues. Germline-derived CDR1 and CDR2 are SEHNR and FQNEAQ (reference sequence). CDR3 in DNA: TGTGCCAGCAGCTTTCGACAGGGTGTTAGGAACGAGCAGTACTTC. This codes for CASSFRQGVRNEQYF. The whole variable domain, remainder taken from reference TRBV7-9 and TRBJ2-7, is DTGVSQNPRHKITKRGQNVTFRCDPISEHNRLYWYRQTLGQGPEFLTYFQNEAQLEKSRLLSDRFSAERPKGSFSTLEIQRTEQGDSAMYLCASSFRQGVRNEQYFGPGTRLTVT.

In this sample, this clonotype turned up once. This chain uses TRBV12-3 or TRBV12-4 with TRBJ2-7; D possibly corresponds to TRBD2 (6 bases). The length of the CDR3 is 16 residues. The V end was cut by 5 bases, the J end by 1 base, with 18 bases between. The CDR3 nucleotides read TGTGCCAGCAGTCTCCTCGGTAGCGGCCGATCCTACGAGCAGTACTTC. Translation gives CASSLLGSGRSYEQYF.

This clonotype was seen only a few times. The J gene is TRBJ2-1, the V gene TRBV7-9, with D perhaps matching TRBD1 or TRBD2 (6 bases each). CDR3 length: 16 residues. The V gene lost 5 bases and the J gene lost 3 bases, with 17 bases spanning the gap. In germline, CDR1 is SEHNR, CDR2 FQNEAQ (reference sequence). CDR3 nucleotide sequence: TGTGCCAGCAGCCAAGGAGGGGGGATCTACTACAATGAGCAGTTCTTC. Translating it yields CASSQGGGIYYNEQFF.

This clonotype occurred many times. V gene TRBV27 combines with J gene TRBJ2-7; tentative D call: TRBD1 (6 bases). Between the trimmed V and J ends, which lost 2 bases and 3 bases, there was a span of 11 bases. Germline CDR1 is MNHEY and CDR2 is SMNVEV (reference sequence). CDR3 size: 14 residues. For the CDR3, the DNA is TGTGCCAGCAGTTTAAGGGGGTCCGTCTACGAGCAGTACTTC. As protein: CASSLRGSVYEQYF.

The chain carries TRBV27 and TRBJ1-4; no reliable D call. The CDR3 covers 14 residues. V lost 2 bases to trimming and J lost 8 bases, with 12 bases between them. Germline lookup yields CDR1 MNHEY and CDR2 SMNVEV (reference sequence). Written as DNA, the CDR3 is TGTGCCAGCAGTTTAGGAGGGATTCGAGAAAAACTGTTTTTT. It translates to CASSLGGIREKLFF.

The rearrangement uses TRBV5-4 and TRBJ2-4; D perhaps matches TRBD2 (5 bases). The better agreement between TRBJ2-7 and the DNA end casts doubt on the J call. The CDR3 sequence is 14 residues long. The germline CDR1 and CDR2 sequences are SGHNT and YYREEE (reference sequence). The CDR3 sequence is CASSAREGTYEQYF. DNA of the CDR3: TGTGCCAGCAGCGCCCGGGAAGGGACCTACGAGCAGTACTTC.

This clonotype was counted a few times. The chain has TRBV7-2 and TRBJ1-2; D is uncertain. Germline V gene data show CDR1 as SGHTA and CDR2 as FQGNSA. Between the trimmed V and J ends, which lost 5 bases and 3 bases, there was a span of 10 bases. The CDR3 runs to 13 residues. The CDR3 protein is CASSREFDYGYTF. The CDR3 nucleotides are TGTGCCAGCAGCCGGGAGTTCGACTATGGCTACACCTTC.

This chain joins TRBV7-9 and TRBJ1-5; TRBD1 aligns across 11 bases. This CDR3 has 17 amino acids. Germline loops: CDR1 SEHNR, CDR2 FQNEAQ (reference sequence). V lost 3 bases, J lost 0 bases, and 4 bases stayed unmatched. DNA for the CDR3: TGTGCCAGCAGCTTCGGGACAGGGGGATATAGCAATCAGCCCCAGCATTTT. As protein: CASSFGTGGYSNQPQHF.

A few counts support this clonotype. The chain has TRBV27 and TRBJ2-5; no definite D call. The CDR3 consists of 12 residues. CDR1 MNHEY and CDR2 SMNVEV come from the germline V gene (reference sequence). V was trimmed by 8 bases and J by 5 bases, leaving 12 bases between them. CDR3 loop: CASPPDWETQYF. CDR3 nucleotide sequence: TGTGCCAGCCCCCCGGATTGGGAGACCCAGTACTTC.

The V and J genes are TRBV3-1 and TRBJ1-1; D perhaps matches TRBD1 (5 bases). V lost 5 bases and J 5 bases, leaving 12 bases between the germline ends. Germline V gene data show CDR1 as LGHDT and CDR2 as YNNKEL (reference sequence). This CDR3 region has 13 residues. The CDR3 DNA reads TGTGCCAGCAGCTGGGGCCAGCGAACTGAAGCTTTCTTT. Translating it yields CASSWGQRTEAFF.

The rearrangement joins TRBV11-2 to TRBJ2-1; D is perhaps TRBD2 (6 bases). Trimming stripped 2 bases from V and 13 bases from J, with 12 bases between. The CDR3 is 12 residues long. Germline lookup yields CDR1 SGHAT and CDR2 FQNNGV. The CDR3 sequence: CASSLIGRDQFF. The DNA of the CDR3 is TGTGCCAGCAGCTTAATAGGGCGGGATCAGTTCTTC. Filled out from reference TRBV11-2 and TRBJ2-1, the complete variable domain reads EAGVAQSPRYKIIEKRQSVAFWCNPISGHATLYWYQQILGQGPKLLIQFQNNGVVDDSQLPKDRFSAERLKGVDSTLKIQPAKLEDSAVYLCASSLIGRDQFFGPGTRLTVL.

The chain couples TRBV5-6 to TRBJ2-7, with a possible D match to TRBD1 (6 bases). The V end lost 6 bases, the J end lost 0 bases, and 13 bases lay between the germline ends. Per germline, CDR1 SGHDT and CDR2 YYEEEE. CDR3 length equals 14 residues. CDR3 in DNA: TGTGCCAGCACCTTAGACAGGAACTCCTACGAGCAGTACTTC. Translating gives CASTLDRNSYEQYF.

This clonotype was seen more than once but under ten times. The chain combines TRBV5-1 with TRBJ2-1; 11 nucleotides match TRBD2. Germline trimming cut 4 bases from V and 8 bases from J; bases unmatched to any gene: 5. Germline CDR1 reads SGHRS; CDR2 reads YFSETQ. The CDR3 has 14 amino acids. The CDR3 spells CASSPSTSGDEQFF. CDR3 nucleotides: TGCGCCAGCAGCCCTTCGACTAGCGGGGATGAGCAGTTCTTC.

This clonotype has ten or more counts. The chain links TRBV5-5 to TRBJ2-1; D assignment may be TRBD1 or TRBD2 (6 bases each). V lost 3 bases to trimming and J lost 9 bases, with 16 bases between them. Looked up from germline, CDR1 is SGHKS and CDR2 is YYEKEE (reference sequence). The CDR3 extends over 14 amino acids. As DNA, the CDR3 is TGTGCCAGCAGCTCCGAGTGGGGGGCAGCTGAGCAGTTCTTC. This translates into CASSSEWGAAEQFF.

This clonotype has just one count. The genes are TRBV9 and TRBJ2-3; 7 bases match TRBD2. This CDR3 spans 22 amino acids. From germline, CDR1 is SGDLS and CDR2 YYNGEE. V shed 0 bases, J shed 0 bases, and the junction held 22 bases outside the gene matches. The CDR3 nucleotides read TGTGCCAGCAGCGTAGTGGGGCTAACCGGGGCTAGCGGTCCCACTAGCACAGATACGCAGTATTTT. It specifies CASSVVGLTGASGPTSTDTQYF.

The chain is built from TRBV13 and TRBJ2-1; D tentatively fits TRBD1 or TRBD2 (6 bases each). Germline V CDR1 and CDR2: PRHDT, FYEKMQ (reference sequence). The ends were cut back, 6 bases at V and 1 base at J, with 13 bases in the middle. CDR3 length equals 15 residues. The CDR3 bases are TGTGCCAGCAGGCCGGAGGGGGGTTCCTACAATGAGCAGTTCTTC. Its translation is CASRPEGGSYNEQFF.

The chain joins TRBV27 to TRBJ2-5; tentative D call: TRBD2 (6 bases). Germline V lookup: CDR1 MNHEY, CDR2 SMNVEV (reference sequence). The CDR3 sequence is 14 residues long. Trimming cost V 6 bases and J 2 bases, with 13 bases left between them. This CDR3 reads CASRIIAAQETQYF. DNA of the CDR3: TGTGCCAGCAGAATTATAGCGGCGCAAGAGACCCAGTACTTC.

This chain connects TRBV29-1 to TRBJ2-2; possible D gene TRBD2, 5 bases. Germline V gene data show CDR1 as SQVTM and CDR2 as ANQGSEA. This CDR3 is 13 amino acids long. The CDR3 loop reads CREGHANTGELFF. CDR3 bases: TGCAGAGAGGGCCACGCGAACACCGGGGAGCTGTTTTTT.

V usage is TRBV6-5 and J usage is TRBJ1-1; the D is unclear. V lost 0 bases, J lost 7 bases, and 6 bases lay in between. The length of the CDR3 is 12 residues. Germline lookup yields CDR1 MNHEY and CDR2 SVGAGI. In nucleotides, the CDR3 is TGTGCCAGCAGTTACTCGAACGGTGAAGCTTTCTTT. As protein: CASSYSNGEAFF.

This chain joins TRBV20-1 and TRBJ2-3; 13 bases fit TRBD2. Germline CDR1 reads DFQATT; CDR2 reads SNEGSKA (reference sequence). V trimming: 1 base; J trimming: 3 bases; junction bases outside the gene matches: 1. The CDR3 covers 15 residues. This chain's CDR3 is CSARGTSGRTDTQYF. In DNA form, the CDR3 reads TGCAGTGCTAGAGGGACTAGCGGGAGAACAGATACGCAGTATTTT.

The chain joins TRBV3-1 to TRBJ1-4; D ambiguous. V was clipped by 4 bases and J by 8 bases, with 14 bases between them. The CDR3 contains 14 residues. Germline assignment: CDR1 LGHDT and CDR2 YNNKEL (reference sequence). CDR3 in DNA: TGTGCCAGCAGCCGGACCACCACGGCGGAAAAACTGTTTTTT. It specifies CASSRTTTAEKLFF.

The chain has TRBV6-2 or TRBV6-3 and TRBJ2-2, with D unclear. Looked up from germline, CDR1 is MNHEY and CDR2 is SVGEGT. The length of the CDR3 is 14 residues. Trimming left V 5 bases short and J 0 bases short, with 7 bases between. The CDR3 nucleotides read TGTGCCAGCAGTCTATCAGCGAACACCGGGGAGCTGTTTTTT. The encoded protein is CASSLSANTGELFF.

This chain uses TRBV7-8 with TRBJ1-4; the D gene is possibly TRBD1 (6 bases). In germline, CDR1 is SGHVS, CDR2 FQNEAQ. The CDR3 has 16 amino acids. V lost 6 bases to trimming and J lost 1 base, with 15 bases between them. The chain's CDR3 is CASRLRGSGTNEKLFF. In DNA, the CDR3 is TGTGCCAGCAGATTAAGGGGGAGTGGAACTAATGAAAAACTGTTTTTT.

The chain employs TRBV28 and TRBJ2-5, with 8 bases matching TRBD2. The assigned J gene may be wrong: the sequence end matches TRBJ2-7 better. The CDR3 has 14 amino acids. Germline assignment: CDR1 MDHEN and CDR2 SYDVKM. CDR3 sequence reads: CASSLPREGREQYF. The CDR3 DNA follows: TGTGCCAGCAGTTTACCCCGGGAGGGTCGCGAGCAGTACTTC.

The rearrangement links TRBV4-3 to TRBJ2-4, with D tentatively TRBD1 (5 bases). The CDR3 has 13 residues. The germline V gene has CDR1 LGHNA and CDR2 YSLEER. With 0 bases removed from V and 12 bases from J, the gap between germline ends came to 12 bases. The CDR3 nucleotides are TGCGCCAGCAGCCAAGATCAGGGCGCGGATCAGTACTTC. Amino acids: CASSQDQGADQYF.

The chain uses TRBV7-2 and TRBJ2-1; a weak D match, TRBD1 (5 bases). Germline V gives CDR1 SGHTA, CDR2 FQGNSA. Trimming shortened V by 5 bases and J by 11 bases, and 13 bases separated the two germline ends. The CDR3 spans 12 residues. CDR3 region: CASSPSTAKQFF. The CDR3 nucleotides are TGTGCCAGCAGCCCGTCGACAGCCAAGCAGTTCTTC.